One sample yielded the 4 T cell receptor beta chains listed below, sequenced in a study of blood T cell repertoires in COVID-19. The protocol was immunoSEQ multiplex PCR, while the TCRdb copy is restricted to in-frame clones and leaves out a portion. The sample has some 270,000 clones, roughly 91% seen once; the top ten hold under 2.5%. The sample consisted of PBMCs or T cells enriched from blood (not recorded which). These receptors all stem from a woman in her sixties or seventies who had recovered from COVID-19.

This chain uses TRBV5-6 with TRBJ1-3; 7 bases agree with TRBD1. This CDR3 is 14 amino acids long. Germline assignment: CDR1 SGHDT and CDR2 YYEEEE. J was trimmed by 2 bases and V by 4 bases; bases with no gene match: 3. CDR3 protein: CASSQTGAGNTIYF. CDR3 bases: TGTGCCAGCAGCCAAACAGGGGCTGGAAACACCATATATTTT.

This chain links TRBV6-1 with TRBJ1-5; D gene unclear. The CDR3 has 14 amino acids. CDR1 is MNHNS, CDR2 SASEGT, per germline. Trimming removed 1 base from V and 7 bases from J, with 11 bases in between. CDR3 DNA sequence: TGTGCCAGCAGTGAAGGCGGGGTTTGGCAGCCCCAGCATTTT. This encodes CASSEGGVWQPQHF.

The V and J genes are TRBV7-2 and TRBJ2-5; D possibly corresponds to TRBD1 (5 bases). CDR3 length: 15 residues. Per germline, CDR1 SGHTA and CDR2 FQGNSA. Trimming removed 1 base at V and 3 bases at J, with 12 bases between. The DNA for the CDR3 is TGTGCCAGCAGCTTAGGTCTCAGGGCGAAAGAGACCCAGTACTTC. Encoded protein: CASSLGLRAKETQYF.

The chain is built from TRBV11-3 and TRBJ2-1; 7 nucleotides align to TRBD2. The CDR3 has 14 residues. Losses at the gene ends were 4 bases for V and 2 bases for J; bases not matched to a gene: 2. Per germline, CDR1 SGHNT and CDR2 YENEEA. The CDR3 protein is CASSSGGTYNEQFF. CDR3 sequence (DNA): TGTGCCAGCAGCTCCGGGGGGACCTACAATGAGCAGTTCTTC.